The 7 T cell receptor beta chains below were found in one sample sequenced in a study of human T cells and chemical hapten exposure. The time point denotes: patch test 1, 2 weeks after DPC sensitization. Documented treatment: therapeutic diphenylcyclopropenone sensitization with weekly scalp DPC. TCRdb reanalysed the RACE reads using MiXCR and keeps one entry per CDR3 protein. The sample has about 56,000 distinct CDR3 sequences, around 9.3% seen once. This material consisted of whole blood, taken in connection with sensitization to the hapten diphenylcyclopropenone (DPC). All receptors derive from a woman in her thirties or forties with alopecia areata. Some clones in this sample may be carry-over from other donors' samples.

The chain is built from TRBV7-2 and TRBJ2-7; 8 bases are shared with TRBD2. This CDR3 spans 12 amino acids. V lost 10 bases and J lost 5; bases outside the gene matches: 7. Germline values: CDR1 SGHTA, CDR2 FQGNSA. The CDR3 nucleotides read TGTGCCACCTCGGGGGGGCGCGACGAGCAGTACTTC. It translates to CATSGGRDEQYF.

The rearrangement joins TRBV11-2 to TRBJ1-2; 12 nucleotides agree with TRBD1. CDR1 is SGHAT, CDR2 FQNNGV, per germline. This CDR3 contains 17 residues. V was clipped by 5 bases and J by 7 bases; unmatched bases: 14. The CDR3, as DNA: TGTGCCAGCAGCCCTAGTTGGGACAGGGGGCCACCCACTGGCTACACCTTC. Translation: CASSPSWDRGPPTGYTF.

This clonotype was found many times. The CDR3 DNA is TGTGCCAGCTCACCAGGAGACCGCAGGGCTAGCAATCAGCCCCAGCATTTT. Its protein is CASSPGDRRASNQPQHF. This chain joins TRBV18 and TRBJ1-5; possible D gene TRBD1, 5 bases. The CDR3 loop spans 17 amino acids. Trimming left V 2 bases short and J 0 bases short, with 14 bases between. Looked up from germline, CDR1 is KGHSH and CDR2 is LQKENI. Drawing the rest from reference TRBV18 and TRBJ1-5, the complete variable domain is NAGVMQNPRHLVRRRGQEARLRCSPMKGHSHVYWYRQLPEEGLKFMVYLQKENIIDESGMPKERFSAEFPKEGPSILRIQQVVRGDSAAYFCASSPGDRRASNQPQHFGDGTRLSIL.

This clonotype has a count of ten or more. The J gene is TRBJ1-1, the V gene TRBV29-1; D call uncertain. V lost 5 bases, J lost 0 bases, and 10 bases lay in between. Germline lookup yields CDR1 SQVTM and CDR2 ANQGSEA. This CDR3 comprises 13 residues. DNA of the CDR3: TGCAGCGTTCACCAGAGGATGAACACTGAAGCTTTCTTT. This encodes CSVHQRMNTEAFF.

This clonotype showed up just a few times. The V call is TRBV4-1, the J call TRBJ1-2, with D hard to call. Germline CDR1 reads MGHRA; CDR2 reads YSYEKL. V was trimmed by 2 bases and J by 6 bases, leaving 19 bases between them. This CDR3 has 16 residues. This CDR3 is CASSQTITRKANGYTF. CDR3 nucleotide sequence: TGCGCCAGCAGCCAAACAATAACCAGGAAGGCAAATGGCTACACCTTC.

This clonotype was seen many times. This sequence joins TRBV12-3 or TRBV12-4 and TRBJ1-5; the D gene is possibly TRBD1 (6 bases). The CDR3 length is 14 residues. The V and J ends lost 6 bases and 7 bases respectively, with 16 bases between them. CDR3 residues: CASSPGLQGQPQHF. DNA for the CDR3: TGTGCCAGCAGCCCCGGGCTGCAGGGGCAGCCCCAGCATTTT.

At least ten counts were recorded for this clonotype. V is TRBV4-1 and J is TRBJ1-2; 8 bases align to TRBD1. Per germline, CDR1 MGHRA and CDR2 YSYEKL. There are 15 residues in the CDR3. V gave up 3 bases and J gave up 3 bases; unmatched junction bases: 6. The CDR3 protein is CASSQPDRGDYGYTF. The CDR3 coding sequence is TGCGCCAGCAGCCAGCCCGACAGGGGCGACTATGGCTACACCTTC.